These 25 T cell receptor beta chains share one sample of origin, sequenced in a study of shared clonotypes between healthy human individuals. Sequencing was performed with immunoSEQ multiplex PCR; in TCRdb, only in-frame clones are kept and a portion is missing. This table holds tens of thousands of clones, about 64% found once. Sequencing was carried out using memory CD8+ T cells sorted from blood. Subset indicated: CD45RO+ cells pooled with CCR7-negative TemRA cells. These receptors were taken from a man between 25 and 39 years old in good health.

A note on this clone: At one of its ends the junction is not consistent with the germline gene, which may arise from a read error. V is TRBV7-7 and J is TRBJ2-7; D is possibly TRBD1 or TRBD2 (5 bases each). Germline CDR1 reads SSHAT; CDR2 reads FNYEAQ (reference sequence). CDR3 length equals 15 residues. The CDR3 spells CASSLERDPSYEQYF. CDR3 DNA: TGTGCTAGCAGCTTAGAGAGGGACCCCTCCTACGAGCAGTACTTC.

This clone has only a few counts. This chain connects TRBV6-5 to TRBJ2-1; D is perhaps TRBD2 (6 bases). The CDR3 is 15 residues long. V lost 4 bases and J lost 6, with 16 bases in between. Germline loops: CDR1 MNHEY, CDR2 SVGAGI. DNA for the CDR3: TGTGCCAGCAGTTTTCCGGCGGGGTCTAGCAATGAGCAGTTCTTC. Encoded protein: CASSFPAGSSNEQFF.

The rearrangement joins TRBV29-1 to TRBJ2-7, with D possibly being TRBD1 (6 bases). Germline V gives CDR1 SQVTM, CDR2 ANQGSEA. V was cut by 7 bases and J by 6 bases, with 22 bases left in between. This CDR3 comprises 14 residues. Written as DNA, the CDR3 is TGCAGCGCTTCAGAGCCCAGGGGCCCTCGCGAGCAGTACTTC. This sequence encodes CSASEPRGPREQYF.

This clone has a handful of counts. The gene calls are TRBV7-3 and TRBJ2-3; D is perhaps TRBD1 (5 bases). This CDR3 is 14 amino acids long. Germline CDR1 and CDR2: SGHTA and FQGTGA. Trimming left V 5 bases short and J 1 base short, with 10 bases between. CDR3 region: CASSRVGGTDTQYF. CDR3 bases: TGTGCCAGCAGCCGGGTAGGGGGCACAGATACGCAGTATTTT.

This sequence joins TRBV10-3 and TRBJ1-5; 7 bases agree with TRBD1. This CDR3 spans 14 amino acids. Germline values: CDR1 ENHRY, CDR2 SYGVKD. Trimming removed 6 bases from V and 4 bases from J; junction bases left unmatched: 6. In DNA, the CDR3 is TGTGCCATCAGCGTGGACAGGTTGAATCAGCCCCAGCATTTT. Translation gives CAISVDRLNQPQHF.

The rearrangement links TRBV2 to TRBJ2-4; D possibly uses TRBD1 or TRBD2 (6 bases each). V was pared by 8 bases and J by 0 bases, with 23 bases between. The CDR3 loop spans 18 amino acids. The germline CDR1 and CDR2 sequences are SNHLY and FYNNEI. CDR3 coding DNA: TGTGCCAGCGCAAGGATAGAACAGGGAGGCCCAGCCAAAAACATTCAGTACTTC. It specifies CASARIEQGGPAKNIQYF.

The chain joins TRBV18 to TRBJ2-7; 9 positions match TRBD1. CDR1 is KGHSH and CDR2 is LQKENI in the germline V gene. The CDR3 covers 15 residues. The V gene end was trimmed by 2 bases and the J gene end by 5 bases; junction bases not matched to a gene: 7. CDR3: CASSPFAGQGDEQYF. DNA for the CDR3: TGTGCCAGCTCACCATTCGCGGGACAGGGAGACGAGCAGTACTTC.

This rearrangement joins TRBV14 to TRBJ1-2; D remains ambiguous. Germline V gene sequence: CDR1 SGHDN, CDR2 FVKESK. The CDR3 consists of 13 residues. The ends were cut back, 2 bases at V and 3 bases at J, with 7 bases in the middle. The CDR3: CASSQWVDYGYTF. The CDR3 nucleotides read TGTGCCAGCAGCCAATGGGTAGACTATGGCTACACCTTC.

V is TRBV7-6 and J is TRBJ1-5; no firm D call. V lost 4 bases and J 5 bases, leaving 15 bases between the germline ends. The CDR3 runs 15 residues. Germline V gives CDR1 SGHVS, CDR2 FNYEAQ. The CDR3 sequence: CASSSTGGAYQPQHF. The CDR3 region has the DNA TGTGCCAGCAGCTCGACGGGAGGCGCTTATCAGCCCCAGCATTTT.

The CDR3 DNA sequence: TGTGCCAGCAGTCCCGGGCATGATAGCGGGGGGAACCCGTACTCCTACGAGCAGTACTTC. Translating it yields CASSPGHDSGGNPYSYEQYF. The chain links TRBV2 to TRBJ2-7; 10 bases agree with TRBD2. The CDR3 has 20 amino acids. The junction had 19 bases not matched to a gene; V was cut back by 5 bases and J by 0 bases. Looked up from germline, CDR1 is SNHLY and CDR2 is FYNNEI.

The CDR3 DNA reads TGTGCCAGCAGTTTTCAGACAGGGGTCGAGCAGTACTTC. It codes for CASSFQTGVEQYF. The chain recombines TRBV28 with TRBJ2-7; 8 nucleotides line up with TRBD1. There are 13 residues in the CDR3. The junction had 4 bases not matched to a gene; V was cut back by 3 bases and J by 6 bases. Germline-derived CDR1 and CDR2 are MDHEN and SYDVKM.

V gene TRBV28 combines with J gene TRBJ1-4; tentative D call: TRBD1 (5 bases). This CDR3 has 17 amino acids. Per the germline V gene, CDR1 is MDHEN and CDR2 is SYDVKM. The V end was cut by 3 bases, the J end by 8 bases, with 22 bases between. CDR3: CASSFTWAGAAWEKLFF. The CDR3, as DNA: TGTGCCAGCAGTTTTACCTGGGCTGGGGCAGCGTGGGAAAAACTGTTTTTT.

The chain is built from TRBV6-1 and TRBJ2-1; unclear D gene. Germline values: CDR1 MNHNS, CDR2 SASEGT. V dropped 5 bases and J dropped 5 bases, with 10 bases sitting between them. This CDR3 region has 13 residues. CDR3 sequence reads: CASSHQIHNEQFF. DNA of the CDR3: TGTGCCAGCAGTCATCAGATCCACAATGAGCAGTTCTTC.

This sequence joins TRBV19 and TRBJ2-1; perhaps TRBD1 as D (5 bases). Trimming left V 2 bases short and J 5 bases short, with 16 bases between. Per germline, CDR1 LNHDA and CDR2 SQIVND (reference sequence). This CDR3 has 16 residues. The CDR3 DNA sequence: TGTGCCAGTAGTATATCCCAGGGATACCCCGACAATGAGCAGTTCTTC. This translates into CASSISQGYPDNEQFF.

This clone was detected ten times or more. The chain links TRBV5-4 to TRBJ2-3; 11 nucleotides align to TRBD2. V shed 4 bases, J shed 2 bases, and the junction held 9 bases outside the gene matches. Germline-derived CDR1 and CDR2 are SGHNT and YYREEE (reference sequence). The CDR3 has 17 amino acids. The CDR3 is CASSRTTLAGVTDTQYF. CDR3 in DNA: TGTGCCAGCAGCCGTACCACACTAGCGGGAGTCACAGATACGCAGTATTTT.

The rearrangement joins TRBV7-2 to TRBJ2-7, with D unclear. The CDR3 extends over 13 amino acids. Germline V CDR1 and CDR2: SGHTA, FQGNSA. The V gene lost 0 bases and the J gene lost 2 bases, with 5 bases spanning the gap. The CDR3 DNA reads TGTGCCAGCAGCTTAGCGTCTCCCTACGAGCAGTACTTC. Amino acid sequence: CASSLASPYEQYF.

This clone was picked up a small number of times. An end of the junction does not agree with germline; a read error may underlie this. V and J are TRBV28 and TRBJ2-1, with D perhaps TRBD1 or TRBD2 (5 bases each). CDR1 is MDHEN, CDR2 SYDVKM, per germline. The CDR3 runs to 11 residues. The CDR3 nucleotides read TGTGCCAGCGGACCCCTTGCAGGGACCGTCTTC. It yields the protein CASGPLAGTVF.

In this sample, this clone turned up a few times. V is TRBV4-2 and J is TRBJ2-7; 10 bases fit TRBD1. CDR3 size: 14 residues. The germline V gene encodes CDR1 LGHNA and CDR2 YNFKEQ. Unmatched junction bases numbered 5, after V lost 4 bases and J lost 5 bases. CDR3 amino acids: CASSRSGQGNEQYF. For the CDR3, the DNA is TGTGCCAGCAGCCGTTCGGGACAGGGGAACGAGCAGTACTTC.

The chain recombines TRBV12-5 with TRBJ1-5, with D possibly TRBD1 on 6 matching bases. The length of the CDR3 is 18 residues. Trimming took off 6 bases at V and 4 bases at J, with 25 bases between the two ends. The V gene's germline CDR1 is LGHNT and CDR2 FRNRAP. The CDR3 sequence: CASGPTRGGQGSNQPQHF. DNA of the CDR3: TGTGCTAGTGGCCCGACTAGAGGGGGGCAGGGCAGTAATCAGCCCCAGCATTTT.

The genes are TRBV25-1 and TRBJ2-2; D may be TRBD2 (6 bases). This CDR3 has 14 residues. Trimming stripped 3 bases from V and 4 bases from J, with 9 bases between. Per germline, CDR1 MGHDK and CDR2 SYGVNS. Here the CDR3 reads CASSDVGGTGELFF. CDR3 DNA sequence: TGTGCCAGCAGTGACGTGGGGGGCACCGGGGAGCTGTTTTTT. The variable domain in full, with the rest retrieved from reference TRBV25-1 and TRBJ2-2, is EADIYQTPRYLVIGTGKKITLECSQTMGHDKMYWYQQDPGMELHLIHYSYGVNSTEKGDLSSESTVSRIRTEHFPLTLESARPSHTSQYLCASSDVGGTGELFFGEGSRLTVL.

The rearrangement joins TRBV7-9 to TRBJ2-2; D gene unclear. V dropped 4 bases and J dropped 0 bases, with 9 bases sitting between them. The CDR3 length is 15 residues. CDR1 is SEHNR and CDR2 is FQNEAQ in the germline V gene (reference sequence). The DNA for the CDR3 is TGTGCCAGCAGCTCACCGGTTTCGAACACCGGGGAGCTGTTTTTT. Amino acids: CASSSPVSNTGELFF.

V and J are TRBV6-5 and TRBJ2-2; D is unresolved. Germline CDR1 and CDR2: MNHEY and SVGAGI. V lost 0 bases and J lost 6, with 11 bases in between. This CDR3 contains 15 residues. CDR3 sequence (DNA): TGTGCCAGCAGTTACTCGGCGAGTTTTTCCGGGGAGCTGTTTTTT. Translating gives CASSYSASFSGELFF.

For this clone: One base away lies a much larger clone, so this may be a sequencing read error. The chain combines TRBV28 with TRBJ2-7, with D unclear. V was pared by 3 bases and J by 3 bases, with 3 bases between. From germline, CDR1 is MDHEN and CDR2 SYDVKM. The CDR3 contains 11 residues. The CDR3 region has the DNA TGTGCCAGCAGTTTTCACTACGAGCAGTACTTC. It is translated as CASSFHYEQYF.

V gene TRBV9 combines with J gene TRBJ2-2; 8 bases agree with TRBD2. This CDR3 is built from 16 residues. With 0 bases clipped from V and 5 bases from J, the junction kept 6 bases outside the gene matches. Looked up from germline, CDR1 is SGDLS and CDR2 is YYNGEE. The CDR3 spells CASSVDPGGPTGELFF. The CDR3 DNA reads TGTGCCAGCAGCGTAGATCCGGGAGGGCCGACCGGGGAGCTGTTTTTT.

A word on this clone: It differs at one base from a far larger clone, so likely a read error. The rearrangement joins TRBV6-4 to TRBJ2-3; 10 bases fit TRBD2. This CDR3 region has 14 residues. Germline V gene data show CDR1 as MRHNA and CDR2 as SNTAGT. CDR3 in amino acids: CASSAGTSADMQYF. Written as DNA, the CDR3 is TGTGCCAGCAGTGCAGGGACTAGCGCAGATATGCAGTATTTT.